The TCR beta chain described here comes from a study of T cell clonality in common variable immunodeficiency. In its sample, this clone was seen a few times. The antigen remains unidentified. The CDR3 is cut off 3 residues early in the read; its end comes from the germline J gene. CDR1 and CDR2 from the germline V gene are SGHTA and FQGNSA. The CDR3 is 15 residues long. The V gene end was trimmed by 4 bases and the J gene end by 4 bases; junction bases not matched to a gene: 5. General study points: Links between repertoire features and CVID complications were heterogeneity-limited. Reportedly, TCR beta sequences from common variable immunodeficiency showed fewer deletions and N-nucleotide insertions. T cell subpopulation sequencing would be needed to explain CVID clonality. Fewer TCRbeta clones were shared among CVID subjects than controls.

The assay was immunoSEQ multiplex PCR, and TCRdb's table has in-frame clones only and misses some. Reported are some 16,000 clones, none seen only once; the ten largest carry 13% to 15%. Heparinized whole blood, about 4.5 to 8.5 ml, came from each donor. The sequencing sample was made of peripheral blood mononuclear cells. The chain couples TRBV7-2 to TRBJ2-2; 8 bases are a match to TRBD2. This receptor was taken from a human donor with common variable immunodeficiency. Incomplete CDR3 DNA: TGTGCCAGCAGCTCCGGACTAGCTGGCACCGGGGAG. This gives the protein CASSSGLAGTGE. The CDR3 as a whole reads CASSSGLAGTGELFF.